A single sample gave rise to the 30 T cell receptor beta chains below, sequenced in a study of T cell changes during pregnancy in multiple sclerosis. Using immunoSEQ multiplex PCR, the repertoire was profiled, and TCRdb retains in-frame clones only, with some absent. The sample records tens of thousands of clones, 75% to 95% being singletons. Sequencing used peripheral blood, obtained before pregnancy. The source is a female donor with multiple sclerosis, enrolled in a pregnancy study.

The chain joins TRBV11-2 to TRBJ1-2; 7 nucleotides align to TRBD1. The CDR3 runs 15 residues. J was trimmed by 3 bases and V by 4 bases; bases with no gene match: 8. In germline, CDR1 is SGHAT, CDR2 FQNNGV. As DNA, the CDR3 is TGTGCCAGCAGCTACCAAAGGGGGCGAGACTATGGCTACACCTTC. Translated: CASSYQRGRDYGYTF.

The chain combines TRBV29-1 with TRBJ1-2; 8 bases match TRBD1. V was pared by 0 bases and J by 2 bases, with 8 bases of the junction left unmatched. CDR1 is SQVTM and CDR2 is ANQGSEA in the germline V gene. The CDR3 extends over 16 amino acids. As DNA, the CDR3 is TGCAGCGTTGAAGATGCAGGGGGCTTAAGAAACTATGGCTACACCTTC. Protein product: CSVEDAGGLRNYGYTF.

The J gene is TRBJ2-3, the V gene TRBV7-2; D possibly corresponds to TRBD2 (5 bases). The germline gives CDR1 SGHTA, CDR2 FQGNSA. Trimming shortened V by 2 bases and J by 6 bases, and 9 bases separated the two germline ends. The CDR3 is 13 amino acids. CDR3 loop: CASSLWGADTQYF. CDR3 nucleotide sequence: TGTGCCAGCAGCTTATGGGGAGCCGATACGCAGTATTTT. Full variable domain (outside the CDR3, taken from reference TRBV7-2 and TRBJ2-3): GAGVSQSPSNKVTEKGKDVELRCDPISGHTALYWYRQSLGQGLEFLIYFQGNSAPDKSGLPSDRFSAERTGGSVSTLTIQRTQQEDSAVYLCASSLWGADTQYFGPGTRLTVL.

This clone has only a few counts. The gene calls are TRBV5-1 and TRBJ2-2, with 9 bases identical to TRBD1. Trimming took 1 base from V and 3 from J; bases not matched to a gene: 1. Germline loops: CDR1 SGHRS, CDR2 YFSETQ. The CDR3 runs to 15 residues. The DNA of the CDR3 is TGCGCCAGCAGCTTGAGGACAGGGGACACCGGGGAGCTGTTTTTT. It encodes CASSLRTGDTGELFF.

This rearrangement joins TRBV4-1 to TRBJ2-1; 14 nucleotides line up with TRBD2. J was trimmed by 7 bases and V by 3 bases; bases with no gene match: 2. The V gene's germline CDR1 is MGHRA and CDR2 YSYEKL. This CDR3 is built from 15 residues. The CDR3 DNA reads as TGCGCCAGCAGCCACGGACTAGCGGGAGGAAATGAGCAGTTCTTC. This encodes CASSHGLAGGNEQFF.

The V gene is TRBV27, the J gene TRBJ2-6; TRBD1 aligns across 9 bases. In germline, CDR1 is MNHEY, CDR2 SMNVEV (reference sequence). CDR3 length equals 17 residues. V was pared by 6 bases and J by 3 bases, with 9 bases of the junction left unmatched. The CDR3 DNA reads as TGTGCCAGCAGGGACGCCGGGACAGGGTTTGGGGCCAACGTCCTGACTTTC. It codes for CASRDAGTGFGANVLTF.

The chain has TRBV7-8 and TRBJ2-2; D gene uncertain. CDR3 length: 14 amino acids. The germline V gene encodes CDR1 SGHVS and CDR2 FQNEAQ. The ends were cut back, 6 bases at V and 1 base at J, with 9 bases in the middle. Here the CDR3 reads CASRIRVNTGELFF. DNA for the CDR3: TGTGCCAGCAGGATAAGAGTGAACACCGGGGAGCTGTTTTTT.

The chain uses TRBV6-5 and TRBJ2-7; 10 bases align to TRBD1. CDR3 size: 14 residues. Unmatched junction bases numbered 3, after V lost 4 bases and J lost 3 bases. From germline, CDR1 is MNHEY and CDR2 SVGAGI. CDR3 sequence reads: CASSLGQGHYEQYF. DNA for the CDR3: TGTGCCAGCAGTTTGGGACAGGGGCACTACGAGCAGTACTTC.

The rearrangement uses TRBV7-2 and TRBJ1-1; D is ambiguous. This CDR3 contains 13 residues. The V and J ends lost 1 base and 4 bases respectively, with 7 bases between them. CDR1 and CDR2 (germline): SGHTA, FQGNSA. The CDR3 nucleotides read TGTGCCAGCAGCTTAGATGGGAGCACTGAAGCTTTCTTT. As protein: CASSLDGSTEAFF.

This clone was recorded once. The chain has TRBV11-2 and TRBJ1-3, with 7 positions matching TRBD1. The CDR3 runs 15 residues. With 5 bases clipped from V and 2 bases from J, the junction kept 6 bases outside the gene matches. Germline CDR1 and CDR2: SGHAT and FQNNGV. CDR3 sequence (DNA): TGTGCCAGCAGCACCCCGACAGGGACTGGAAACACCATATATTTT. Protein: CASSTPTGTGNTIYF.

The genes are TRBV9 and TRBJ2-7; 9 bases line up with TRBD1. CDR1 SGDLS and CDR2 YYNGEE come from the germline V gene. V gave up 4 bases and J gave up 1 base; unmatched junction bases: 6. The CDR3 is made up of 15 amino acids. The CDR3 protein is CASSIGTGISYEQYF. The CDR3 nucleotides read TGTGCCAGCAGCATCGGGACAGGGATATCCTACGAGCAGTACTTC.

This chain links TRBV29-1 with TRBJ1-1; D is possibly TRBD1 (6 bases). V gave up 8 bases and J gave up 5 bases, with 21 bases separating them. The CDR3 length is 14 residues. Per the germline V gene, CDR1 is SQVTM and CDR2 is ANQGSEA. CDR3 protein: CSYRRGGTGTEAFF. The CDR3 DNA sequence: TGCAGCTACCGGAGGGGGGGCACGGGGACTGAAGCTTTCTTT.

The rearrangement links TRBV29-1 to TRBJ2-5; possibly TRBD2 for D (5 bases). Germline lookup yields CDR1 SQVTM and CDR2 ANQGSEA. The CDR3 has 12 residues. Between the trimmed V and J ends, which lost 6 bases and 9 bases, there was a span of 17 bases. DNA of the CDR3: TGCAGCGTAACCCAGAGCGCCGGGGCCCAGTACTTC. The encoded protein is CSVTQSAGAQYF.

This clone is deemed medium-sized (0.01 to 0.1%). The genes are TRBV9 and TRBJ1-1, with D perhaps matching TRBD1 (6 bases). Germline V gene lookup returns CDR1 SGDLS and CDR2 YYNGEE. This CDR3 has 17 residues. V was cut by 0 bases and J by 0 bases, with 15 bases left in between. The CDR3 protein is CASSVAPRQAMNTEAFF. The CDR3, as DNA: TGTGCCAGCAGCGTAGCCCCGAGACAGGCGATGAACACTGAAGCTTTCTTT. Drawing the rest from reference TRBV9 and TRBJ1-1, the complete variable domain is DSGVTQTPKHLITATGQRVTLRCSPRSGDLSVYWYQQSLDQGLQFLIQYYNGEERAKGNILERFSAQQFPDLHSELNLSSLELGDSALYFCASSVAPRQAMNTEAFFGQGTRLTVV.

V and J are TRBV11-2 and TRBJ1-2; 9 bases line up with TRBD1. This CDR3 comprises 15 residues. V was pared by 4 bases and J by 8 bases, with 11 bases of the junction left unmatched. CDR1 is SGHAT and CDR2 is FQNNGV in the germline V gene. The chain's CDR3 is CASSSDRGSYEGYTF. The CDR3 DNA sequence: TGTGCCAGCAGCTCTGACAGGGGGAGCTATGAAGGCTACACCTTC. The full variable domain, its missing parts supplied by reference TRBV11-2 and TRBJ1-2, is EAGVAQSPRYKIIEKRQSVAFWCNPISGHATLYWYQQILGQGPKLLIQFQNNGVVDDSQLPKDRFSAERLKGVDSTLKIQPAKLEDSAVYLCASSSDRGSYEGYTFGSGTRLTVV.

V gene TRBV18 combines with J gene TRBJ1-5, with D perhaps matching TRBD1 (5 bases). Germline CDR1 reads KGHSH; CDR2 reads LQKENI. Trimming took 1 base from V and 1 from J, leaving 14 bases between them. The CDR3 consists of 17 residues. DNA of the CDR3: TGTGCCAGCTCACCACTTCGGACGTCAGGGAGCAATCAGCCCCAGCATTTT. Amino acids: CASSPLRTSGSNQPQHF.

CDR3 in amino acids: CASSQEAYRGTEAFF. The CDR3, as DNA: TGTGCCAGCAGCCAAGAAGCCTACCGAGGGACTGAAGCTTTCTTT. The rearrangement joins TRBV4-2 to TRBJ1-1; D is unresolved. V shed 0 bases and J shed 5 bases, with 13 bases lying between them. CDR3 size: 15 residues. Germline values: CDR1 LGHNA, CDR2 YNFKEQ.

The V and J genes are TRBV7-2 and TRBJ2-1; tentatively, D is TRBD1 (6 bases). The CDR3 is made up of 15 amino acids. Germline V lookup: CDR1 SGHTA, CDR2 FQGNSA. V lost 5 bases, J lost 2 bases, and 13 bases lay in between. The DNA for the CDR3 is TGTGCCAGCAGCCCCGATTGGACAGCCTACAATGAGCAGTTCTTC. It encodes CASSPDWTAYNEQFF.

CDR3 loop: CASTLLPGQNPVGYTEAFF. DNA of the CDR3: TGTGCCAGCACCCTCCTACCGGGACAGAACCCGGTGGGGTACACTGAAGCTTTCTTT. This chain uses TRBV21-1 with TRBJ1-1; no DNA check was done on the table's D call, TRBD1. TRBV21-1 is a pseudogene. The CDR3 sequence is 19 residues long.

V is TRBV4-1 and J is TRBJ2-1; tentatively, D is TRBD2 (5 bases). In germline, CDR1 is MGHRA, CDR2 YSYEKL. There are 16 residues in the CDR3. Trimming stripped 0 bases from V and 3 bases from J, with 12 bases between. The CDR3 loop reads CASSQDGPGDYNEQFF. The CDR3, as DNA: TGCGCCAGCAGCCAAGATGGCCCCGGGGACTACAATGAGCAGTTCTTC.

V and J are TRBV6-1 and TRBJ2-2; 7 bases agree with TRBD2. CDR1 is MNHNS and CDR2 is SASEGT in the germline V gene. Trimming at V came to 7 bases and at J to 6 bases, leaving 5 bases not matched to a gene. The CDR3 spans 13 residues. The CDR3 loop reads CASTRGGPGELFF. The CDR3 DNA reads TGTGCCAGCACAAGGGGAGGGCCCGGGGAGCTGTTTTTT.

The genes are TRBV18 and TRBJ2-2, with D perhaps matching TRBD1 (6 bases). Between the trimmed V and J ends, which lost 6 bases and 0 bases, there was a span of 14 bases. CDR3 length: 16 amino acids. The germline CDR1 and CDR2 sequences are KGHSH and LQKENI. CDR3 bases: TGTGCCAGCTCTTACGGACAGACCACGAACACCGGGGAGCTGTTTTTT. Translation: CASSYGQTTNTGELFF.

The V call is TRBV6-4, the J call TRBJ2-3; 9 nucleotides align to TRBD2. Germline CDR1 and CDR2: MRHNA and SNTAGT. The ends lost 3 bases at V and 4 bases at J; junction bases unmatched: 5. CDR3 length: 15 residues. CDR3 residues: CASSEEGLASDTQYF. CDR3 DNA: TGTGCCAGCAGTGAGGAGGGACTAGCCTCAGATACGCAGTATTTT.

The chain recombines TRBV7-6 with TRBJ2-7; 13 bases map to TRBD2. Trimming removed 5 bases from V and 2 bases from J; junction bases left unmatched: 15. Looked up from germline, CDR1 is SGHVS and CDR2 is FNYEAQ. CDR3 length equals 19 residues. DNA of the CDR3: TGTGCCAGCAGCAACCGTCCAGGGACTAGCGGGACTAGGCCCTACGAGCAGTACTTC. Its translation is CASSNRPGTSGTRPYEQYF.

V is TRBV30 and J is TRBJ1-4; tentatively, D is TRBD1 (5 bases). The V end lost 2 bases, the J end lost 4 bases, and 17 bases lay between the germline ends. The CDR3 is made up of 16 amino acids. The germline V gene encodes CDR1 GTSNPN and CDR2 SVGIG (reference sequence). CDR3 protein: CAWSIGTAFRNEKLFF. In DNA, the CDR3 is TGTGCCTGGAGTATCGGGACTGCCTTCCGTAATGAAAAACTGTTTTTT.

The CDR3 region is CASSLAGRAHTGELFF. The CDR3 coding sequence is TGCGCCAGCAGCTTGGCTGGGAGGGCCCACACCGGGGAGCTGTTTTTT. The chain is built from TRBV5-1 and TRBJ2-2; TRBD2 aligns across 7 bases. The CDR3 is made up of 16 amino acids. CDR1 SGHRS and CDR2 YFSETQ come from the germline V gene. V gave up 0 bases and J gave up 3 bases; unmatched junction bases: 5. Looking up the rest from reference TRBV5-1 and TRBJ2-2 gives the full variable domain: KAGVTQTPRYLIKTRGQQVTLSCSPISGHRSVSWYQQTPGQGLQFLFEYFSETQRNKGNFPGRFSGRQFSNSRSEMNVSTLELGDSALYLCASSLAGRAHTGELFFGEGSRLTVL.

Here the CDR3 DNA reads TGTGCCAGCAGTTTATGGGTCAGCTACAATGAGCAGTTCTTC. As protein: CASSLWVSYNEQFF. The V call is TRBV28, the J call TRBJ2-1, with D hard to call. The CDR3 is 14 residues long. The germline gives CDR1 MDHEN, CDR2 SYDVKM. V was shortened by 0 bases and J by 3 bases, with 6 bases between the two germline ends.

The chain links TRBV6-5 to TRBJ2-7; 10 bases are a match to TRBD1. Germline trimming cut 4 bases from V and 3 bases from J; bases unmatched to any gene: 9. The CDR3 is 16 amino acids. Germline V lookup: CDR1 MNHEY, CDR2 SVGAGI. CDR3 DNA sequence: TGTGCCAGCAGTTTCTCTTCCGGGACAGGGGTCTACGAGCAGTACTTC. Translated, it gives CASSFSSGTGVYEQYF.

This clone was observed a single time. The chain links TRBV19 to TRBJ2-1, with a tentative D call TRBD1 (5 bases). In germline, CDR1 is LNHDA, CDR2 SQIVND (reference sequence). CDR3 length: 13 amino acids. Trimming removed 10 bases from V and 4 bases from J, with 14 bases in between. The CDR3 DNA follows: TGTGCCACTAAACCGGCAGGGTACAATGAGCAGTTCTTC. It is translated as CATKPAGYNEQFF.

The genes are TRBV27 and TRBJ2-1, with TRBD1 identical over 9 bases. V lost 6 bases, J lost 1 base, and 4 bases stayed unmatched. CDR3 length equals 15 residues. Germline V gene lookup returns CDR1 MNHEY and CDR2 SMNVEV (reference sequence). CDR3 sequence: CASSLDRGSYNEQFF. CDR3 in DNA: TGTGCCAGCAGCCTGGACAGGGGTTCCTACAATGAGCAGTTCTTC.